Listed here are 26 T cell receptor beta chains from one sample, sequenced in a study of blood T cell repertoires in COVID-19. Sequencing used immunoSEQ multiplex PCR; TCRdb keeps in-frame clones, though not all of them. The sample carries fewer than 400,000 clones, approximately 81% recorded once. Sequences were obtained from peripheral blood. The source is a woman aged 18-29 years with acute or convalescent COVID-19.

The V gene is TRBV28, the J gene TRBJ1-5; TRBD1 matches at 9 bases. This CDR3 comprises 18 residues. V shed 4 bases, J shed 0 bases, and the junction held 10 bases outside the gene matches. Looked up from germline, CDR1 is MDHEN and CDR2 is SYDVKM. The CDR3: CASSSPGQGYRSNQPQHF. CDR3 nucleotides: TGTGCCAGCAGTTCTCCGGGACAGGGATACCGTAGCAATCAGCCCCAGCATTTT.

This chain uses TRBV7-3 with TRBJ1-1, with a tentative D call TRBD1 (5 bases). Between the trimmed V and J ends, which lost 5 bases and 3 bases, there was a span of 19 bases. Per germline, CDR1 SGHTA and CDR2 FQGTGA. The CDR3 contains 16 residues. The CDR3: CASSVSGGARDTEAFF. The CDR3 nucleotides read TGTGCCAGCAGCGTAAGTGGAGGGGCTAGGGACACTGAAGCTTTCTTT.

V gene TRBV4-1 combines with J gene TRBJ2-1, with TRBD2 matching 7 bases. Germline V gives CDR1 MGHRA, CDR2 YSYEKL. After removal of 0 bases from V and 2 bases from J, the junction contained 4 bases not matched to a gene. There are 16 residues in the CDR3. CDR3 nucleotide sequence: TGCGCCAGCAGCCAAGAAGAGGGAGGGCCCTACAATGAGCAGTTCTTC. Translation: CASSQEEGGPYNEQFF.

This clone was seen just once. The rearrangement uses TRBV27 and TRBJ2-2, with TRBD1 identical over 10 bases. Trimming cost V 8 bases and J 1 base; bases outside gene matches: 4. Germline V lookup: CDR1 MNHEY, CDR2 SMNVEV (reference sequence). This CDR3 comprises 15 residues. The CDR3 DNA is TGTGCCAGCTGGGGACAGGGGATGAACACCGGGGAGCTGTTTTTT. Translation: CASWGQGMNTGELFF.

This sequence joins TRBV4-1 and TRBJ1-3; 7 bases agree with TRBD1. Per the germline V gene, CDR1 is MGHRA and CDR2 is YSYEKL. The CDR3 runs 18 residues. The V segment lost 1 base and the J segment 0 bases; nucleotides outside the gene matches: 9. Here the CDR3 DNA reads TGCGCCAGCAGCCAAGTTATCCCGACAGGGCTCTCTGGAAACACCATATATTTT. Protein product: CASSQVIPTGLSGNTIYF.

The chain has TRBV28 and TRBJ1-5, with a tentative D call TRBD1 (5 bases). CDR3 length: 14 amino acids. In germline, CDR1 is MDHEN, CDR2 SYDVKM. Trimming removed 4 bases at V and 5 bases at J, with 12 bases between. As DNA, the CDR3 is TGTGCCAGCAGTTCCAGGGTTACGGATCAGCCCCAGCATTTT. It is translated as CASSSRVTDQPQHF.

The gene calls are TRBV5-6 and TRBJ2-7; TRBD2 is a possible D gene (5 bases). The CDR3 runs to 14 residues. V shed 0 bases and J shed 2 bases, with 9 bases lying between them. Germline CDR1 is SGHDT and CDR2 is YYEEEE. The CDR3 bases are TGTGCCAGCAGCTTGGCGGGGATCCCCTACGAGCAGTACTTC. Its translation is CASSLAGIPYEQYF.

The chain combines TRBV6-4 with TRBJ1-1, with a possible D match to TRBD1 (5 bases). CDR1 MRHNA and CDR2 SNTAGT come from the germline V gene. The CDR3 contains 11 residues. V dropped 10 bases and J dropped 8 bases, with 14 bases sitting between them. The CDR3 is CANQQEKEAFF. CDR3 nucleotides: TGTGCCAACCAACAGGAAAAAGAAGCTTTCTTT.

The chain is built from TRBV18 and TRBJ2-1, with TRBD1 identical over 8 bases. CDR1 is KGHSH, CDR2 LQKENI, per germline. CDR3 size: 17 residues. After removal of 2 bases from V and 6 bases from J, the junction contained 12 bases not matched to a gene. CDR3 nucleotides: TGTGCCAGCTCACCATCGGGATACAGGGGGGCCCTCAATGAGCAGTTCTTC. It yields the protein CASSPSGYRGALNEQFF.

This CDR3 reads CASMALAGSGELFF. The CDR3 DNA sequence: TGTGCCAGCATGGCGCTAGCGGGATCTGGGGAGCTGTTTTTT. The chain is built from TRBV6-5 and TRBJ2-2, with 9 bases aligning to TRBD2. From germline, CDR1 is MNHEY and CDR2 SVGAGI. Trimming at V came to 7 bases and at J to 8 bases, leaving 8 bases not matched to a gene. The CDR3 covers 14 residues.

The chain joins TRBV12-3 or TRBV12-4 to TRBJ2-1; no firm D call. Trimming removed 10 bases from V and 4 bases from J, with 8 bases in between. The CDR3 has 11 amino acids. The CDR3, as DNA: TGTGCCACCTATTCATACAATGAGCAGTTCTTC. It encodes CATYSYNEQFF.

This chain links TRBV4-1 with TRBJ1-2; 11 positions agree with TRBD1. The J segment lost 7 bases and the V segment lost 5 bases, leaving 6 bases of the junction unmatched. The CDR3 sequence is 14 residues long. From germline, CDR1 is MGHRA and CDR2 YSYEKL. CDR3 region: CASSAGTGGSGYTF. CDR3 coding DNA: TGCGCCAGCAGCGCCGGGACAGGGGGGAGTGGCTACACCTTC.

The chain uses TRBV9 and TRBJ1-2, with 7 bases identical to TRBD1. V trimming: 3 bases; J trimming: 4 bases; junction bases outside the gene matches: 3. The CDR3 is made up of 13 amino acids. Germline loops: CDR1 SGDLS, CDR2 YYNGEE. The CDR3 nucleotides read TGTGCCAGCAGCGAAGGGACAGTCTATGGCTACACCTTC. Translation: CASSEGTVYGYTF. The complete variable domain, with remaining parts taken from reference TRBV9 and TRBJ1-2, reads DSGVTQTPKHLITATGQRVTLRCSPRSGDLSVYWYQQSLDQGLQFLIQYYNGEERAKGNILERFSAQQFPDLHSELNLSSLELGDSALYFCASSEGTVYGYTFGSGTRLTVV.

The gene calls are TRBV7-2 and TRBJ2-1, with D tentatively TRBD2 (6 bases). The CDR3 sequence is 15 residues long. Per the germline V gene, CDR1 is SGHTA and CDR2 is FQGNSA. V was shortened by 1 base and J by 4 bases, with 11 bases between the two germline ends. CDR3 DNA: TGTGCCAGCAGCTTAGGTAGGGGAGGATACAATGAGCAGTTCTTC. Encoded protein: CASSLGRGGYNEQFF.

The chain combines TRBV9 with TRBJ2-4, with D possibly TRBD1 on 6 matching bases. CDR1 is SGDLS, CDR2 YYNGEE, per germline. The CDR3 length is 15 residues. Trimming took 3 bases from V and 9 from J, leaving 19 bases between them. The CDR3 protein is CASSAEPTGMGIQYF. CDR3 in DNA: TGTGCCAGCAGCGCAGAACCTACAGGGATGGGCATTCAGTACTTC. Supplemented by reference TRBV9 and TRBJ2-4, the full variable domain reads DSGVTQTPKHLITATGQRVTLRCSPRSGDLSVYWYQQSLDQGLQFLIQYYNGEERAKGNILERFSAQQFPDLHSELNLSSLELGDSALYFCASSAEPTGMGIQYFGAGTRLSVL.

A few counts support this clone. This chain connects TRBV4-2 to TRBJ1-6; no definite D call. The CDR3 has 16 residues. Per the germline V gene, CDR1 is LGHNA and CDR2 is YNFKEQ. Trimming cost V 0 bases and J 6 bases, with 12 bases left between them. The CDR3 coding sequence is TGTGCCAGCAGCCAAGATCGGACGGACTTTAATTCACCCCTCCACTTT. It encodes CASSQDRTDFNSPLHF.

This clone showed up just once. CDR3 protein: CASSQGTGNTEAFF. CDR3 DNA: TGTGCCAGCAGCCAAGGAACCGGGAACACTGAAGCTTTCTTT. V is TRBV3-1 (or the pseudogene TRBV3-2) and J is TRBJ1-1; D not resolved. The CDR3 consists of 14 residues. V dropped 1 base and J dropped 1 base, with 7 bases sitting between them. Germline CDR1 and CDR2: LGHDT and YNNKEL (reference sequence).

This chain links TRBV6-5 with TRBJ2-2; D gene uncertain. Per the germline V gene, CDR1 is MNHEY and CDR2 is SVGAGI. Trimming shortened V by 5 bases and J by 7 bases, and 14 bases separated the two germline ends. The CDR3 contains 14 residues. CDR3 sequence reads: CASSRPRSGGELFF. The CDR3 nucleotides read TGTGCCAGCAGTCGGCCTAGATCGGGCGGGGAGCTGTTTTTT.

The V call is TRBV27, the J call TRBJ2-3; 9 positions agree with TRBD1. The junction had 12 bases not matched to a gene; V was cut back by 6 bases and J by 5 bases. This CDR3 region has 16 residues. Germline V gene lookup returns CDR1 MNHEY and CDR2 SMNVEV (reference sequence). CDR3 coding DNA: TGTGCCAGCAGCTATTCCGGGACAGGGATTTTAGATACGCAGTATTTT. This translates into CASSYSGTGILDTQYF.

The CDR3 DNA sequence: TGCGCCAGCAGCCAAGATTGGGACAGCTACTCTGGAAACACCATATATTTT. Its protein is CASSQDWDSYSGNTIYF. The chain couples TRBV4-1 to TRBJ1-3; 7 bases match TRBD1. This CDR3 is built from 17 residues. The ends lost 0 bases at V and 0 bases at J; junction bases unmatched: 5. The germline V gene has CDR1 MGHRA and CDR2 YSYEKL.

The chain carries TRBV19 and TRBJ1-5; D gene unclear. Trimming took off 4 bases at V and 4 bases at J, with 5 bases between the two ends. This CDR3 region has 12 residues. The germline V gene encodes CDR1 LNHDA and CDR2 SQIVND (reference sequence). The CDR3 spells CASSRPNQPQHF. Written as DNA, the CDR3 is TGTGCCAGTAGTAGGCCGAATCAGCCCCAGCATTTT.

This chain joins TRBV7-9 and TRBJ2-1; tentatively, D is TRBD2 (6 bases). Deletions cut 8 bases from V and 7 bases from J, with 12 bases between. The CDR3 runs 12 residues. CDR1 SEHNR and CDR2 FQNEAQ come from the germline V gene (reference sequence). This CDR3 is CASGTLGNEQFF. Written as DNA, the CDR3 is TGTGCCAGCGGGACTCTGGGGAATGAGCAGTTCTTC.

As DNA, the CDR3 is TGCGCCAGCAGCGCAAACAGGGGTTCTGCTTTCTTT. This codes for CASSANRGSAFF. The chain joins TRBV5-1 to TRBJ1-1; 7 bases line up with TRBD1. The CDR3 totals 12 residues. J lost 11 bases, V lost 4 bases, and 8 bases had no gene match. CDR1 SGHRS and CDR2 YFSETQ come from the germline V gene.

CDR3 sequence: CASTPEGGNQPQHF. DNA of the CDR3: TGTGCCAGTACTCCCGAGGGGGGCAATCAGCCCCAGCATTTT. The chain is built from TRBV19 and TRBJ1-5, with D possibly TRBD1 on 6 matching bases. V was shortened by 7 bases and J by 2 bases, with 12 bases between the two germline ends. The germline gives CDR1 LNHDA, CDR2 SQIVND (reference sequence). This CDR3 is 14 amino acids long.

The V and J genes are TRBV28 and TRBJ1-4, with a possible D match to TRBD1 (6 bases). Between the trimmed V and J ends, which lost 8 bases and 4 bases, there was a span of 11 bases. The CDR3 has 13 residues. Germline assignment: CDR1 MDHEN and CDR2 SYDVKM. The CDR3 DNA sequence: TGTGCCAGCGCAGGACAGATTAATGAAAAACTGTTTTTT. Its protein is CASAGQINEKLFF. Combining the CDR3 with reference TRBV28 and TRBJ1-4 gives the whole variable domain DVKVTQSSRYLVKRTGEKVFLECVQDMDHENMFWYRQDPGLGLRLIYFSYDVKMKEKGDIPEGYSVSREKKERFSLILESASTNQTSMYLCASAGQINEKLFFGSGTQLSVL.

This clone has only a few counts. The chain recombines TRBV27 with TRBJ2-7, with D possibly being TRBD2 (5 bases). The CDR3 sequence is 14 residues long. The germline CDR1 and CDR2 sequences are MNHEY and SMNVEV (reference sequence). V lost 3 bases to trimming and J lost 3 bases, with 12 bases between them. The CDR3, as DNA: TGTGCCAGCAGTTTCGGTAGAGGGAACTACGAGCAGTACTTC. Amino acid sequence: CASSFGRGNYEQYF.